A single sample gave rise to the 2 T cell receptor beta chains below, sequenced in a study of blood T cell repertoires in COVID-19. Method: immunoSEQ multiplex PCR; TCRdb's copy keeps in-frame clones and lacks some. The repertoire holds some 120,000 clones, with around four fifths as singletons. Sequenced input: peripheral blood. All receptors come from a man aged 30-40 years with acute or convalescent COVID-19.

The chain recombines TRBV6-5 with TRBJ1-1, with D unresolved. Germline lookup yields CDR1 MNHEY and CDR2 SVGAGI. This CDR3 is built from 14 residues. The ends were cut back, 3 bases at V and 1 base at J, with 9 bases in the middle. CDR3 residues: CASSYRQRNTEAFF. In DNA, the CDR3 is TGTGCCAGCAGTTATCGGCAGCGGAACACTGAAGCTTTCTTT.

Regarding this clone: This sample includes further DNA sequences coding for the same CDR3. This rearrangement joins TRBV29-1 to TRBJ1-1; D is undetermined. Germline CDR1 SQVTM, CDR2 ANQGSEA. Trimming left V 5 bases short and J 1 base short, with 5 bases between. CDR3 size: 11 residues. The CDR3 protein is CSVSSNTEAFF. Written as DNA, the CDR3 is TGCAGCGTTTCCTCGAACACTGAAGCTTTCTTT.